One T cell receptor beta chain is described in this entry. Sequenced by immunoSEQ multiplex PCR; TCRdb stores in-frame clones only, minus some. The sample includes around 98,000 clones, 70% to 85% seen only once; the top ten take approximately 10%. The germline gives CDR1 SGHTA, CDR2 FQGNSA. V lost 1 base to trimming and J lost 10 bases, with 14 bases between them. CDR3 size: 15 residues. This sample is part of a study of blood T cell repertoires in COVID-19. This TCR came from a man aged 65 to 79 with active or convalescent COVID-19. The sample taken for sequencing was peripheral blood. J is TRBJ1-6 and V is TRBV7-2, with D possibly being TRBD1 (5 bases). Written as DNA, the CDR3 is TGTGCCAGCAGCTTAGGGTCCAGGGTCGGCTCACCCCTCCACTTT. Protein product: CASSLGSRVGSPLHF.